The 16 T cell receptor beta chains listed next were all sequenced from one sample in a study of beta chain features in type 1 diabetes. Findings of the study overall: Shortening of TCRB CDR3s, moderate but significant, appeared in all four CD4+ subsets of Type 1 diabetes patients.

No antigen is known for these receptors. Expressed TCRB transcripts were sequenced after all isolated RNA was converted to cDNA. Some clones are missing from TCRdb's copy, which holds only in-frame ones; the method was immunoSEQ multiplex PCR. Among hundreds of thousands of clones listed, around 15% were seen once. The source material was naive CD4+ T cells from blood. These TCRs come from a man between 18 and 29 years old with type 1 diabetes.

This clone was counted only a few times. This chain connects TRBV29-1 to TRBJ2-3, with 9 bases aligning to TRBD1. Germline-derived CDR1 and CDR2 are SQVTM and ANQGSEA. The CDR3 length is 13 residues. The ends lost 5 bases at V and 6 bases at J; junction bases unmatched: 6. CDR3 sequence reads: CSVRTGDADTQYF. CDR3 DNA: TGCAGCGTTCGGACAGGGGATGCGGATACGCAGTATTTT.

This clone was seen a few times. The genes are TRBV6-6 and TRBJ1-2; D gene unclear. The CDR3 has 13 residues. The V and J ends lost 6 bases and 0 bases respectively, with 8 bases between them. Germline V gives CDR1 MNHNY, CDR2 SVGAGI (reference sequence). The CDR3 region has the DNA TGTGCCAGCAGCCGACTCTCTAACTATGGCTACACCTTC. Translated: CASSRLSNYGYTF.

J is TRBJ1-2 and V is TRBV18; TRBD1 might be the D (5 bases). The CDR3 sequence is 13 residues long. V shed 2 bases and J shed 8 bases, with 12 bases lying between them. The germline gives CDR1 KGHSH, CDR2 LQKENI. The CDR3 protein is CASSPSQGRGYTF. Here the CDR3 DNA reads TGTGCCAGCTCACCATCCCAGGGTCGCGGCTACACCTTC.

The V call is TRBV7-2, the J call TRBJ2-7; D is unclear. CDR1 SGHTA and CDR2 FQGNSA come from the germline V gene. The CDR3 has 15 amino acids. V was clipped by 2 bases and J by 1 base, with 12 bases between them. CDR3 region: CASSLQPGGSYEQYF. In DNA, the CDR3 is TGTGCCAGCAGCTTACAGCCAGGCGGTTCCTACGAGCAGTACTTC.

V gene TRBV19 combines with J gene TRBJ1-2; perhaps TRBD1 as D (5 bases). The V end lost 5 bases, the J end lost 4 bases, and 14 bases lay between the germline ends. Germline V gene lookup returns CDR1 LNHDA and CDR2 SQIVND (reference sequence). The CDR3 has 14 amino acids. The CDR3 region is CASSAGPLSYGYTF. In nucleotides, the CDR3 is TGTGCCAGTAGTGCAGGGCCCCTCAGCTATGGCTACACCTTC.

The sample holds a few counts of this clone. This chain links TRBV6-5 with TRBJ1-2, with D tentatively TRBD1 (5 bases). V lost 5 bases and J lost 6, with 13 bases in between. The CDR3 runs 13 residues. Germline CDR1 is MNHEY and CDR2 is SVGAGI. In DNA form, the CDR3 reads TGTGCCAGCAGTACCCCTTCGACAGATGGCTACACCTTC. It is translated as CASSTPSTDGYTF.

For this clone: The same CDR3 arises from other DNA sequences in this sample as well. The rearrangement links TRBV30 to TRBJ1-5; D ambiguous. The CDR3 contains 15 residues. Germline V gives CDR1 GTSNPN, CDR2 SVGIG (reference sequence). The V end lost 0 bases, the J end lost 1 base, and 10 bases lay between the germline ends. CDR3 residues: CAWSVRGGSNQPQHF. CDR3 bases: TGTGCCTGGAGTGTACGTGGAGGGAGCAATCAGCCCCAGCATTTT.

The chain couples TRBV27 to TRBJ1-5; D remains unclear. With 3 bases removed from V and 4 bases from J, the gap between germline ends came to 4 bases. Per the germline V gene, CDR1 is MNHEY and CDR2 is SMNVEV (reference sequence). The CDR3 is made up of 12 amino acids. CDR3 amino acids: CASSFPNQPQHF. The CDR3 bases are TGTGCCAGCAGTTTCCCAAATCAGCCCCAGCATTTT.

The V and J genes are TRBV13 and TRBJ2-7, with a possible D match to TRBD1 (6 bases). Germline V gene data show CDR1 as PRHDT and CDR2 as FYEKMQ (reference sequence). CDR3 length: 15 amino acids. V gave up 5 bases and J gave up 0 bases, with 14 bases separating them. CDR3 region: CASSPRQEFSYEQYF. CDR3 sequence (DNA): TGTGCCAGCAGCCCCAGACAGGAGTTCTCCTACGAGCAGTACTTC.

This clone occurred a few times. V usage is TRBV30 and J usage is TRBJ2-1; tentatively, D is TRBD1 (6 bases). CDR1 is GTSNPN and CDR2 is SVGIG in the germline V gene (reference sequence). The germline V and J ends were trimmed by 0 bases and 1 base, with 10 bases remaining between them. The CDR3 covers 15 residues. This chain's CDR3 is CAWSVNTGSYNEQFF. Written as DNA, the CDR3 is TGTGCCTGGAGTGTCAATACAGGGTCCTACAATGAGCAGTTCTTC.

This clone was detected a few times. The chain uses TRBV27 and TRBJ2-1, with TRBD1 as a possible D gene (6 bases). The CDR3 is made up of 12 amino acids. Trimming removed 8 bases from V and 9 bases from J, with 14 bases in between. Germline lookup yields CDR1 MNHEY and CDR2 SMNVEV (reference sequence). The DNA of the CDR3 is TGTGCCAGCCGCTCCCAGGGGAGTGAGCAGTTCTTC. It encodes CASRSQGSEQFF.

This clone was counted a few times. The chain is built from TRBV9 and TRBJ1-6, with TRBD1 matching over 7 bases. Germline V gives CDR1 SGDLS, CDR2 YYNGEE. The V gene end was trimmed by 4 bases and the J gene end by 9 bases; junction bases not matched to a gene: 7. The CDR3 totals 14 residues. The DNA for the CDR3 is TGTGCCAGCAGCCCTACAGGGGTTGGTTCACCCCTCCACTTT. Its translation is CASSPTGVGSPLHF.

In this sample, this clone turned up once. A read error may account for a junction end that differs from germline. Different DNA sequences within this sample yield the same CDR3. V is TRBV10-3 and J is TRBJ2-7; TRBD1 matches 9 bases. Looked up from germline, CDR1 is ENHRY and CDR2 is SYGVKD. This CDR3 region has 15 residues. CDR3 region: CAISEGTGISYEQYF. The CDR3 DNA is TGTGCCATCAGTGAGGGGACAGGGATCTCCTACGAGCAATACTTC.

The chain uses TRBV10-3 and TRBJ1-2, with TRBD1 matching over 7 bases. This CDR3 is 16 amino acids long. Losses at the gene ends were 2 bases for V and 6 bases for J; bases not matched to a gene: 12. From germline, CDR1 is ENHRY and CDR2 SYGVKD. The CDR3 sequence is CAISENPAGGEDGYTF. The CDR3 DNA sequence: TGTGCCATCAGTGAGAATCCAGCAGGGGGTGAAGATGGCTACACCTTC.

V usage is TRBV12-5 and J usage is TRBJ1-2, with TRBD1 matching over 10 bases. With V trimmed by 5 bases and J by 8 bases, 5 bases remained unmatched. This CDR3 has 13 amino acids. Germline CDR1 LGHNT, CDR2 FRNRAP. The CDR3 nucleotides read TGTGCTAGTGGTACCGGGACAGGGGACGGCTACACCTTC. Encoded protein: CASGTGTGDGYTF.

As concerns this clone: Within the sample, other DNA sequences also encode this same CDR3. This rearrangement joins TRBV6-5 to TRBJ2-3; tentatively, D is TRBD1 or TRBD2 (5 bases each). Germline CDR1 reads MNHEY; CDR2 reads SVGAGI. The CDR3 has 13 residues. Deletions cut 6 bases from V and 2 bases from J, with 9 bases between. CDR3 in DNA: TGTGCCAGCAGCCTCGGGACCACAGATACGCAGTATTTT. This sequence encodes CASSLGTTDTQYF.